This TCR beta chain was sequenced during a study of response to subunit inactivated influenza vaccine. This CDR3 is built from 15 residues. Germline V CDR1 and CDR2: SGHAT, FQNNGV. TCRdb analysed the RT-PCR reads with MiXCR anew, one entry per CDR3 protein. The table lists around 600,000 distinct CDR3 sequences, 11% of them singletons. A word on this clonotype: A read error may produce the germline difference seen at one junction end.

These data also formed part of another study, on T cells expressing NK-cell markers. According to that study: As the method of synthesis, 5'RACE template switching with UMIs yielded TCR beta cDNA. The study sequenced eight donors, seven HCMV-seropositive and one seronegative. Unclear, still, was the HCMV specificity of the expanded NKG2C+ T cell clones.

The rearrangement links TRBV11-2 to TRBJ2-3; 8 bases match TRBD2. The sample in question was PBMCs from blood, obtained on the day of vaccination. This clonotype was obtained from a man aged 45-65 years who received an inactivated influenza vaccine. This chain's CDR3 is CASSPRTSLTYTQYF. CDR3 coding DNA: TGTGCCAGCAGCCCGAGGACTAGCCTCACATATACGCAGTATTTT.